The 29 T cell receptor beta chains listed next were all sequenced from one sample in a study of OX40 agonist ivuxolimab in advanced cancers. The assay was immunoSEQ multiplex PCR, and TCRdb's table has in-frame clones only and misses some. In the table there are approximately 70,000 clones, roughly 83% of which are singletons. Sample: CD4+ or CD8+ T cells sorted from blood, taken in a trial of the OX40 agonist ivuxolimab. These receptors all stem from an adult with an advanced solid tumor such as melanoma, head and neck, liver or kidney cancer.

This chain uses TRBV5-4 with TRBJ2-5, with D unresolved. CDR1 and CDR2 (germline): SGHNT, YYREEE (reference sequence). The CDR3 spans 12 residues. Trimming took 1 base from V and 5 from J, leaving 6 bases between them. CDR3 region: CASSLRWETQYF. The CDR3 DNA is TGTGCCAGCAGCTTGAGGTGGGAGACCCAGTACTTC.

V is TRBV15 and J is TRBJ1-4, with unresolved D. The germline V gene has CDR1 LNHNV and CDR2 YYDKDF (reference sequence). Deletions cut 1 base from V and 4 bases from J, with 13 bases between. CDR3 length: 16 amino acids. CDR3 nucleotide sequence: TGTGCCACCAGCAGAGCAATGAGCAAGTATAATGAAAAACTGTTTTTT. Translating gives CATSRAMSKYNEKLFF.

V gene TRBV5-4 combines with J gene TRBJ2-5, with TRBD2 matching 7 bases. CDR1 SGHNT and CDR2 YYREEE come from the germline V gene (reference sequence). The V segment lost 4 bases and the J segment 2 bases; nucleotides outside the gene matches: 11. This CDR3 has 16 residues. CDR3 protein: CASSPPGLDGQETQYF. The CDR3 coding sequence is TGTGCCAGCAGCCCCCCCGGACTAGACGGGCAAGAGACCCAGTACTTC.

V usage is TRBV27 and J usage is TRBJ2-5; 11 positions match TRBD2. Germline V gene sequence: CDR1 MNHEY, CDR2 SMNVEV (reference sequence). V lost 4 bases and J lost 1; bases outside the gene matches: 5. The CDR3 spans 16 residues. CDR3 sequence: CASSYLAGGTQETQYF. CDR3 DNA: TGTGCCAGCAGTTACCTAGCGGGGGGTACCCAAGAGACCCAGTACTTC.

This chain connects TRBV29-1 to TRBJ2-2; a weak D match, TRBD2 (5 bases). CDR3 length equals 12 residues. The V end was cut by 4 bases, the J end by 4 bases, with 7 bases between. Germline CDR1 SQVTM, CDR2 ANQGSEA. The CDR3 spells CSVGGGTGELFF. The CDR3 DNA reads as TGCAGCGTTGGTGGAGGCACCGGGGAGCTGTTTTTT.

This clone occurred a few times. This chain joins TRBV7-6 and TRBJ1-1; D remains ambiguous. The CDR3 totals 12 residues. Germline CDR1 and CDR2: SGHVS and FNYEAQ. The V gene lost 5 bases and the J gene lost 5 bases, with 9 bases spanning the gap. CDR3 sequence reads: CASSLDRTEAFF. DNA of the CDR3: TGTGCCAGCAGCCTTGACCGTACTGAAGCTTTCTTT.

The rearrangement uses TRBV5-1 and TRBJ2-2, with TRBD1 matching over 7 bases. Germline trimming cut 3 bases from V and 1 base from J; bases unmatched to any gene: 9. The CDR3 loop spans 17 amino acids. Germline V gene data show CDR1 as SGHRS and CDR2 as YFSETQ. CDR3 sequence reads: CASSYRQGSLNTGELFF. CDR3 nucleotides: TGCGCCAGCAGCTACCGACAGGGTAGCCTGAACACCGGGGAGCTGTTTTTT. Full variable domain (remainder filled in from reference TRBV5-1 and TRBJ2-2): KAGVTQTPRYLIKTRGQQVTLSCSPISGHRSVSWYQQTPGQGLQFLFEYFSETQRNKGNFPGRFSGRQFSNSRSEMNVSTLELGDSALYLCASSYRQGSLNTGELFFGEGSRLTVL.

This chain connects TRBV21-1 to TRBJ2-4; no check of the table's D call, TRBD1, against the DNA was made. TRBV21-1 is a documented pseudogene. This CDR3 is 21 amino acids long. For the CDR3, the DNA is TGTGCCAGCAGCAAAGCCGGAGCCGGGACAGGGGTAATTTTAGCCAAAAACATTCAGTACTTC. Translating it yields CASSKAGAGTGVILAKNIQYF.

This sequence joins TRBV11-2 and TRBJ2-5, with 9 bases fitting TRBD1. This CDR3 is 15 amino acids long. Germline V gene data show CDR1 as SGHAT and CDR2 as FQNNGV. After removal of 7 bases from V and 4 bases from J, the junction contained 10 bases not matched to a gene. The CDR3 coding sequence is TGTGCCAGCAACCCGAGACAGGGGGTGAGAGAGACCCAGTACTTC. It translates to CASNPRQGVRETQYF.

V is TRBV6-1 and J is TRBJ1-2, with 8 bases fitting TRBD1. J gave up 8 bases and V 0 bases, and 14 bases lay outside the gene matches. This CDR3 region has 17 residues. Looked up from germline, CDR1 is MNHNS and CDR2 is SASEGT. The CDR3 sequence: CASSEAPRLAGGKGYTF. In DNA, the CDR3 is TGTGCCAGCAGTGAAGCGCCCCGCTTGGCAGGGGGCAAGGGCTACACCTTC.

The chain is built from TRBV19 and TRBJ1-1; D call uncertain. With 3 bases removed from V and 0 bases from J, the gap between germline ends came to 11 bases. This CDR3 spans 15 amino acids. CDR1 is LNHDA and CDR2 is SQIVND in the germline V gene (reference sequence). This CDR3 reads CASSITRRMNTEAFF. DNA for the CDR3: TGTGCCAGTAGTATTACCCGACGGATGAACACTGAAGCTTTCTTT.

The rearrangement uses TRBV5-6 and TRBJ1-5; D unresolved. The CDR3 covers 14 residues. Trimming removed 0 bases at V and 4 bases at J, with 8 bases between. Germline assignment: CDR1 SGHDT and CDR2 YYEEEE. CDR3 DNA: TGTGCCAGCAGCTTGGGATCTTTAAATCAGCCCCAGCATTTT. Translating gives CASSLGSLNQPQHF. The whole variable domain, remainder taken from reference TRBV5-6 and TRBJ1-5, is DAGVTQSPTHLIKTRGQQVTLRCSPKSGHDTVSWYQQALGQGPQFIFQYYEEEERQRGNFPDRFSGHQFPNYSSELNVNALLLGDSALYLCASSLGSLNQPQHFGDGTRLSIL.

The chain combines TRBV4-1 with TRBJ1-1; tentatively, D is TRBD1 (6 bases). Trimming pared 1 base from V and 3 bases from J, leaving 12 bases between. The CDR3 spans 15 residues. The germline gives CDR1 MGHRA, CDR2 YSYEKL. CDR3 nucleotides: TGCGCCAGCAGCCAAGGCGGGGGCCGGGACACTGAAGCTTTCTTT. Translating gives CASSQGGGRDTEAFF.

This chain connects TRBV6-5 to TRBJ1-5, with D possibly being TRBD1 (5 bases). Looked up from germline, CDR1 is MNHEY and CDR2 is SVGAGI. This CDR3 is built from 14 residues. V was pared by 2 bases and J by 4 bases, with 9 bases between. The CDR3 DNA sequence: TGTGCCAGCAGTTACGTTCGGGGGAATCAGCCCCAGCATTTT. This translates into CASSYVRGNQPQHF.

In DNA, the CDR3 is TGTGCCAGCTCACCAGGGAGGGAGACCCAGTACTTC. Translation: CASSPGRETQYF. This rearrangement joins TRBV18 to TRBJ2-5; tentatively, D is TRBD2 (6 bases). The V end lost 2 bases, the J end lost 5 bases, and 6 bases lay between the germline ends. In germline, CDR1 is KGHSH, CDR2 LQKENI. The CDR3 has 12 amino acids.

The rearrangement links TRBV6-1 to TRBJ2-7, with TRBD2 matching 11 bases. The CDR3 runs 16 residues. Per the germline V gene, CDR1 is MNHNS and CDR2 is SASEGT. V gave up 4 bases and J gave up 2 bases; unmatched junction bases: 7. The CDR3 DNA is TGTGCCAGCAGTGTCACTAGCGGGGGCCCTCCCTACGAGCAGTACTTC. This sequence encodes CASSVTSGGPPYEQYF.

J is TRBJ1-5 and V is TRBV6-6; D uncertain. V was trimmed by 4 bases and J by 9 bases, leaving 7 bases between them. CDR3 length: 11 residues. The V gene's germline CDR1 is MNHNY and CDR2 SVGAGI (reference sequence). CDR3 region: CASSSGSPQHF. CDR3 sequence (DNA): TGTGCCAGCAGTTCCGGGTCGCCCCAGCATTTT.

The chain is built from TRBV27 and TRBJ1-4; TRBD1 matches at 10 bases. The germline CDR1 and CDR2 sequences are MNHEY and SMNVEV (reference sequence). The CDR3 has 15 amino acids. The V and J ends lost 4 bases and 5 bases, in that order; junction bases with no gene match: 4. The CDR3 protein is CASSYQTGGNEKLFF. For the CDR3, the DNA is TGTGCCAGCAGTTACCAGACAGGGGGCAATGAAAAACTGTTTTTT.

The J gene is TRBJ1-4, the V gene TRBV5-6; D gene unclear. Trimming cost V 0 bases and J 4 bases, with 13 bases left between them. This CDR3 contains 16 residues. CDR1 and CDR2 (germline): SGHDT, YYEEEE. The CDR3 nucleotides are TGTGCCAGCAGCTTGGGAAGTCGGCGGTTTAATGAAAAACTGTTTTTT. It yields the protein CASSLGSRRFNEKLFF.

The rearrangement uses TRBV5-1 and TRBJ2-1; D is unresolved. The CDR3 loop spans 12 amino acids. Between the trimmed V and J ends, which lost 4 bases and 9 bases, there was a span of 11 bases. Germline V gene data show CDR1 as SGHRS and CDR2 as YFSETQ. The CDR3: CASSPSMGEQFF. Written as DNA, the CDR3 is TGCGCCAGCAGCCCAAGCATGGGTGAGCAGTTCTTC. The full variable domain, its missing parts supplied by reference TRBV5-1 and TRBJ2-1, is KAGVTQTPRYLIKTRGQQVTLSCSPISGHRSVSWYQQTPGQGLQFLFEYFSETQRNKGNFPGRFSGRQFSNSRSEMNVSTLELGDSALYLCASSPSMGEQFFGPGTRLTVL.

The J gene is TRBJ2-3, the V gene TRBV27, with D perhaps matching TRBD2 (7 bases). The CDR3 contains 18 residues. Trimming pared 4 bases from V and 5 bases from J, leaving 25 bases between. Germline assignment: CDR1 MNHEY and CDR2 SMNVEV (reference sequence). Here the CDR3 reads CASSYSLPRGGRGDTQYF. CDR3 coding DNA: TGTGCCAGCAGTTACAGCCTTCCCAGGGGAGGGCGGGGAGATACGCAGTATTTT.

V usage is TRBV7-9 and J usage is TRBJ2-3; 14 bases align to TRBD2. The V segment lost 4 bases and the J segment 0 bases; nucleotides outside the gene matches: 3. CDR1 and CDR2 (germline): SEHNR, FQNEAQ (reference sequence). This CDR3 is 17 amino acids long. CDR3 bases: TGTGCCAGCAGCTGGACTAGCGGGGGGACTAGCACAGATACGCAGTATTTT. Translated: CASSWTSGGTSTDTQYF.

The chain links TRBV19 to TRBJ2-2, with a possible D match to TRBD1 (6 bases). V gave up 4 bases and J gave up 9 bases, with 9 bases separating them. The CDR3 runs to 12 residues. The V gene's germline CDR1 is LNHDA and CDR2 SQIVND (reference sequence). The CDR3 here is CASSTDRRELFF. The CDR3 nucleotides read TGTGCCAGTAGTACGGACAGACGGGAGCTGTTTTTT.

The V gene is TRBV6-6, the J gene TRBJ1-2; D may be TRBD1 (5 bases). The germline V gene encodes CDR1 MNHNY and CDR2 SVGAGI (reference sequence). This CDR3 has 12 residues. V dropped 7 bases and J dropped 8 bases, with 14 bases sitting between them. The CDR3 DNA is TGTGCCAGCACCCCAGGGCCAGGAGGCTACACCTTC. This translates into CASTPGPGGYTF.

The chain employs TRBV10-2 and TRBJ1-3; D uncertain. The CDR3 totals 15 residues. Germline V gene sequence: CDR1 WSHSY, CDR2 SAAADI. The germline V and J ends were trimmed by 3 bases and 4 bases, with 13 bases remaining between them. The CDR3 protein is CASSEVEGRGNTIYF. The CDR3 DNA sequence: TGCGCCAGCAGTGAAGTTGAGGGTCGCGGAAACACCATATATTTT.

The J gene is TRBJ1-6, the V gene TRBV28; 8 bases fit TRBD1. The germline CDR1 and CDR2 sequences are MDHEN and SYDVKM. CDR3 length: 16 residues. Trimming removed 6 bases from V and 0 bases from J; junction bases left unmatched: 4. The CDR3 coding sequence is TGTGCCAGCAGGACCCAGGGGGCCTCCTATAATTCACCCCTCCACTTT. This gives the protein CASRTQGASYNSPLHF.

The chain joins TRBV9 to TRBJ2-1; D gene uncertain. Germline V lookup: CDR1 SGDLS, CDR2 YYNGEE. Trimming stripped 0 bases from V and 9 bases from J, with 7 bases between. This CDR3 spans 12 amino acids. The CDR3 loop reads CASSVAEGEQFF. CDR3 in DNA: TGTGCCAGCAGCGTAGCTGAAGGTGAGCAGTTCTTC. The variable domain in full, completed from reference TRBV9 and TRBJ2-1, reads DSGVTQTPKHLITATGQRVTLRCSPRSGDLSVYWYQQSLDQGLQFLIQYYNGEERAKGNILERFSAQQFPDLHSELNLSSLELGDSALYFCASSVAEGEQFFGPGTRLTVL.

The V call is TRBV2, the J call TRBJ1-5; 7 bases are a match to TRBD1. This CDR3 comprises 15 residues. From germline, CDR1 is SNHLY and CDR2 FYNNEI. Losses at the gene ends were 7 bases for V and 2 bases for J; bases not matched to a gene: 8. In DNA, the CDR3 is TGTGCCAGCATGCGACAGGGCGGGGGCAATCAGCCCCAGCATTTT. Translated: CASMRQGGGNQPQHF.

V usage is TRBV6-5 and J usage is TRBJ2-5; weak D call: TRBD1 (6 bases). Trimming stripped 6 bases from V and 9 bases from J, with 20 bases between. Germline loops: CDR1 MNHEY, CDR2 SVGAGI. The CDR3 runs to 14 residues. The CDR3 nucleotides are TGTGCCAGCAGAACAGAACAGGGCCCTGGGGCCCAGTACTTC. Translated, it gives CASRTEQGPGAQYF.